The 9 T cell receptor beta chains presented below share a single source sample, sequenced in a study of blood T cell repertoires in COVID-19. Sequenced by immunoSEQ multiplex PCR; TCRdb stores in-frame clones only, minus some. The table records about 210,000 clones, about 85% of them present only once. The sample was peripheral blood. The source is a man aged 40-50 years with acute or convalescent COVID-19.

The DNA of the CDR3 is TGTGCCAGCAGTTTATGGACAGGGGAAAGGACTGAAGCTTTCTTT. Translation gives CASSLWTGERTEAFF. This chain connects TRBV27 to TRBJ1-1, with 9 bases matching TRBD1. Germline V gives CDR1 MNHEY, CDR2 SMNVEV (reference sequence). The CDR3 has 15 residues. J lost 5 bases, V lost 1 base, and 5 bases had no gene match.

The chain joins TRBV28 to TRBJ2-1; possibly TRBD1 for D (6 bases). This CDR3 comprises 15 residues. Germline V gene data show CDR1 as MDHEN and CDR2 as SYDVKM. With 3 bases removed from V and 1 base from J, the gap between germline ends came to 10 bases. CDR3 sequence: CASSFQGNSYNEQFF. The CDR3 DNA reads TGTGCCAGCAGTTTTCAGGGGAATTCCTACAATGAGCAGTTCTTC.

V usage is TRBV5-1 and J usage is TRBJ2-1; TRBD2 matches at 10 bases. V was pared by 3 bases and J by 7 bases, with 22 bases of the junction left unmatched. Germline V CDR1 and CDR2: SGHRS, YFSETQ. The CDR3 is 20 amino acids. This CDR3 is CASSSPVKAGGIVSANEQFF. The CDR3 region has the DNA TGCGCCAGCAGCTCACCCGTGAAAGCGGGGGGGATAGTTTCGGCTAATGAGCAGTTCTTC.

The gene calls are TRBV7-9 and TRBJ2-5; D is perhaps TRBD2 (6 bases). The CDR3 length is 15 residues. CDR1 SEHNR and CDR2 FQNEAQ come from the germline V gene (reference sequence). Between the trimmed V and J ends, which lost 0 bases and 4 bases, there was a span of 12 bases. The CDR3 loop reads CASSLAGTSVETQYF. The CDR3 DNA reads TGTGCCAGCAGCTTAGCGGGGACTTCTGTAGAGACCCAGTACTTC.

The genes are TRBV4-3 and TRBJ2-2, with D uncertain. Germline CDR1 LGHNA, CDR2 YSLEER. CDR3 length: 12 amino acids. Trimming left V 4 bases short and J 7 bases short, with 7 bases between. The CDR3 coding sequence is TGCGCCAGCAGCCTCATGAGCGGGGAGCTGTTTTTT. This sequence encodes CASSLMSGELFF.

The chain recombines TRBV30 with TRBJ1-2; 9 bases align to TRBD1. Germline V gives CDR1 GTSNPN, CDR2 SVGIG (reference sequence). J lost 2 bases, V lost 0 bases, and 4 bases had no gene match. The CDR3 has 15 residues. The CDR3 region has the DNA TGTGCCTGGAGTGTATGGGGGACAGGGAACTATGGCTACACCTTC. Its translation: CAWSVWGTGNYGYTF.

CDR3 nucleotide sequence: TGTGCCAGCAGTGAGGGTCTGCAGGGGGCTCGAGAGCAGTACTTC. Amino acids: CASSEGLQGAREQYF. This chain uses TRBV6-1 with TRBJ2-7; TRBD1 aligns across 8 bases. The length of the CDR3 is 15 residues. V was pared by 3 bases and J by 7 bases, with 11 bases of the junction left unmatched. Germline V lookup: CDR1 MNHNS, CDR2 SASEGT.

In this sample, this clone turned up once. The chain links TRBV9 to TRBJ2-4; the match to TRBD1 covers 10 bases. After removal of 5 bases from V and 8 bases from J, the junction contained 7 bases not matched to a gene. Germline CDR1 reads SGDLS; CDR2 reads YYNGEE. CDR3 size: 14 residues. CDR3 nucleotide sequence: TGTGCCAGCAGTGAGACCGGGACAGGGGACATTCAGTACTTC. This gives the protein CASSETGTGDIQYF.

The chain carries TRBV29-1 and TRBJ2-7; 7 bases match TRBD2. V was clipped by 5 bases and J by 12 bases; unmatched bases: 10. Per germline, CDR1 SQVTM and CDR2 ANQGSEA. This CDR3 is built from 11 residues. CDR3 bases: TGCAGCGTTCAAGGGGAGGGAATCGCGTACTTC. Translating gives CSVQGEGIAYF.